The 3 T cell receptor beta chains in this list originate from one sample, sequenced in a study of cytomegalovirus exposure and HLA in healthy donors. PCR was performed using 60 Vbeta and 13 Jbeta primers. Method: immunoSEQ multiplex PCR; TCRdb's copy keeps in-frame clones and lacks some. The sample lists around 95,000 clones; 78% were seen once. The sample was PBMCs. These receptors all stem from a woman in her 40s in good health and CMV-seropositive.

V is TRBV25-1 and J is TRBJ2-5; no clear D. The germline V gene encodes CDR1 MGHDK and CDR2 SYGVNS. The V and J ends lost 0 bases and 5 bases respectively, with 10 bases between them. The CDR3 sequence is 14 residues long. CDR3 region: CASSEYSLTETQYF. The CDR3 DNA sequence: TGTGCCAGCAGTGAATATAGTCTAACGGAGACCCAGTACTTC.

The chain joins TRBV5-4 to TRBJ2-3, with a weak D call TRBD2 (6 bases). The V and J ends lost 9 bases and 3 bases respectively, with 17 bases between them. Germline assignment: CDR1 SGHNT and CDR2 YYREEE (reference sequence). The CDR3 spans 14 residues. CDR3 DNA sequence: TGTGCCACAAAATTGGAGGGCCTGACAGATACGCAGTATTTT. It specifies CATKLEGLTDTQYF.

The chain recombines TRBV13 with TRBJ2-1; 10 positions agree with TRBD1. CDR3 length: 15 amino acids. CDR1 and CDR2 (germline): PRHDT, FYEKMQ (reference sequence). The V gene end was trimmed by 0 bases and the J gene end by 4 bases; junction bases not matched to a gene: 0. The CDR3 spells CASSLGGQGYNEQFF. Written as DNA, the CDR3 is TGTGCCAGCAGCTTAGGGGGACAGGGGTACAATGAGCAGTTCTTC.